Listed below are T cell receptor beta chains from one sample, sequenced in a study of blood T cell repertoires in COVID-19. Some clones are missing from TCRdb's copy, which holds only in-frame ones; the method was immunoSEQ multiplex PCR. The sample lists around 270,000 clones; around 90% were seen once. Sequencing was done on a sample of peripheral blood. All receptors derive from a man aged 55-75 years who had recovered from COVID-19. Each CDR3 is given with its conserved first and last residue. Each record gives: D gene, clone size, V gene, J gene, CDR3 protein, CDR3 DNA. A D gene is named only where the DNA matches it firmly. The size field is filled for only some rows; it gives once, few, many or a size class.

NA	NA	TRBV7-2	TRBJ2-7	CASSLWTDSYEQYF	TGTGCCAGCAGCCTCTGGACAGACTCCTACGAGCAGTACTTC
TRBD1	NA	TRBV4-2	TRBJ1-3	CASSQDDRGRGNTIYF	TGTGCCAGCAGCCAAGATGACAGGGGGCGGGGAAACACCATATATTTT
NA	NA	TRBV5-1	TRBJ2-3	CASSLVGGDTDTQYF	TGCGCCAGCAGCTTGGTTGGCGGGGACACAGATACGCAGTATTTT
NA	NA	TRBV20-1	TRBJ2-1	CSASPGFSYNEQFF	TGCAGTGCTAGTCCAGGGTTTTCCTACAATGAGCAGTTCTTC
TRBD1	once	TRBV6-5	TRBJ1-1	CASSQGGIGTEAFF	TGTGCCAGCAGCCAAGGGGGCATCGGAACTGAAGCTTTCTTT
NA	few	TRBV7-9	TRBJ2-1	CASSLAADHVDEQFF	TGTGCCAGCAGCTTAGCAGCGGACCACGTTGATGAGCAGTTCTTC
NA	NA	TRBV5-4	TRBJ2-4	CASSFGGRYIQYF	TGTGCCAGCAGCTTCGGGGGAAGGTACATTCAGTACTTC
NA	NA	TRBV7-9	TRBJ2-3	CASSLGGIGTDTQYF	TGTGCCAGCAGCTTAGGAGGGATTGGCACAGATACGCAGTATTTT
NA	NA	TRBV29-1	TRBJ1-2	CSVERGGAGYTF	TGCAGCGTTGAACGGGGGGGTGCGGGCTACACCTTC
TRBD1	NA	TRBV2	TRBJ1-2	CASSVGSGGSYGYTF	TGTGCCAGCAGTGTAGGGTCAGGGGGGTCCTATGGCTACACCTTC
TRBD1	NA	TRBV10-3	TRBJ1-2	CAISRTGGNYGYTF	TGTGCCATCAGTCGGACAGGGGGTAACTATGGCTACACCTTC
TRBD2	NA	TRBV5-4	TRBJ2-5	CASSPGLSGEETQYF	TGTGCCAGCAGCCCAGGACTAAGCGGGGAAGAGACCCAGTACTTC
TRBD2	NA	TRBV12-5	TRBJ2-3	CASGSGLAGAVDTQYF	TGTGCTAGTGGATCCGGACTAGCGGGGGCGGTAGATACGCAGTATTTT
TRBD2	NA	TRBV19	TRBJ2-7	CASSIGGGNSYEQYF	TGTGCCAGTAGTATCGGCGGGGGTAACTCCTACGAGCAGTACTTC
TRBD1	NA	TRBV19	TRBJ1-1	CASRRTGPTEAFF	TGTGCCAGTAGGAGGACAGGGCCCACTGAAGCTTTCTTT
TRBD2	once	TRBV6-5	TRBJ2-7	CASSLGLAAYEQYF	TGTGCCAGCAGCCTCGGACTAGCGGCCTACGAGCAGTACTTC
TRBD1	NA	TRBV13	TRBJ2-1	CASSRTGQVGYNEQFF	TGTGCCAGCAGCCGGACCGGACAGGTTGGCTACAATGAGCAGTTCTTC
TRBD2	NA	TRBV6-5	TRBJ2-1	CASSSNSGSSYNEQFF	TGTGCCAGCAGTTCAAATAGCGGGAGCTCCTACAATGAGCAGTTCTTC
TRBD2	NA	TRBV5-6	TRBJ2-7	CASSLLAGGLTLSSYEQYF	TGTGCCAGCAGCTTACTAGCGGGGGGTCTAACTCTAAGCTCCTACGAGCAGTACTTC
TRBD1	NA	TRBV19	TRBJ2-7	CASSPISGTGNSYEQYF	TGTGCCAGTAGTCCCATATCTGGGACAGGTAACTCCTACGAGCAGTACTTC
TRBD1	few	TRBV5-1	TRBJ2-7	CASSRVRTGNDYEQYF	TGCGCCAGCAGCCGCGTGCGGACAGGGAACGACTACGAGCAGTACTTC
NA	NA	TRBV4-1	TRBJ2-3	CASSQGPLGLSDTQYF	TGCGCCAGCAGCCAAGGCCCCCTAGGTCTTTCGGATACGCAGTATTTT
NA	NA	TRBV3-1/TRBV3-2	TRBJ1-1	CASSHVTPKATEAFF	TGTGCCAGCAGCCACGTAACCCCCAAAGCAACTGAAGCTTTCTTT
TRBD1	NA	TRBV12-3/TRBV12-4	TRBJ2-7	CASSPDRAHEQYF	TGTGCCAGCAGCCCGGACAGGGCACACGAGCAGTACTTC
TRBD1	once	TRBV3-1/TRBV3-2	TRBJ1-6	CASSLTTGGNSPLHF	TGTGCCAGCAGCCTCACGACAGGGGGGAATTCACCCCTCCACTTT
TRBD1	few	TRBV5-1	TRBJ1-6	CASSSIQGSNSPLHF	TGCGCCAGCAGCTCTATACAGGGGAGTAATTCACCCCTCCACTTT
NA	NA	TRBV29-1	TRBJ2-2	CSAGGGRTNTGELFF	TGCAGCGCCGGGGGAGGCAGGACGAACACCGGGGAGCTGTTTTTT
NA	NA	TRBV2	TRBJ2-1	CASSQLVGANEQFF	TGTGCCAGCAGTCAACTAGTAGGAGCCAATGAGCAGTTCTTC
TRBD1	NA	TRBV30	TRBJ1-1	CAWLQGSEAFF	TGTGCCTGGCTACAGGGGTCTGAAGCTTTCTTT
TRBD2	NA	TRBV3-1/TRBV3-2	TRBJ2-5	CASSQDTTSGMSQYF	TGTGCCAGCAGCCAAGATACGACTAGCGGAATGTCCCAGTACTTC
NA	NA	TRBV29-1	TRBJ2-2	CSVEPNTGELFF	TGCAGCGTTGAACCTAACACCGGGGAGCTGTTTTTT
TRBD2	once	TRBV7-9	TRBJ2-1	CASSLVAGGPRNEQFF	TGTGCCAGCAGCTTAGTGGCGGGGGGGCCGCGGAATGAGCAGTTCTTC
NA	NA	TRBV30	TRBJ2-7	CACRTESSYEQYF	TGTGCCTGCAGGACAGAGAGCTCCTACGAGCAGTACTTC
NA	few	TRBV6-6	TRBJ1-5	CASREGGGQPQHF	TGTGCCAGCAGGGAGGGGGGGGGTCAGCCCCAGCATTTT
TRBD1	NA	TRBV5-1	TRBJ2-7	CASSLARQGFTGDEQYF	TGCGCCAGCAGCTTGGCCCGACAGGGCTTTACAGGGGACGAGCAGTACTTC
TRBD1	NA	TRBV3-1/TRBV3-2	TRBJ1-2	CASSPGQVGGYTF	TGTGCCAGCAGTCCGGGACAGGTGGGCGGCTACACCTTC
NA	NA	TRBV27	TRBJ1-5	CASSTGMDHNQPQHF	TGTGCCAGCAGCACCGGGATGGACCACAATCAGCCCCAGCATTTT
NA	NA	TRBV27	TRBJ1-4	CASSLISVGEKLFF	TGTGCCAGCAGTTTGATATCAGTTGGCGAAAAACTGTTTTTT
NA	NA	TRBV25-1	TRBJ1-6	CASRSTNSPLHF	TGTGCCAGCAGAAGCACGAATTCACCCCTCCACTTT
NA	few	TRBV18	TRBJ2-5	CASSPSGRVQETQYF	TGTGCCAGCTCACCAAGTGGCAGGGTCCAAGAGACCCAGTACTTC
TRBD1	once	TRBV19	TRBJ2-3	CASSIGDRGADTQYF	TGTGCCAGTAGTATTGGCGACAGGGGGGCAGATACGCAGTATTTT
TRBD2	NA	TRBV5-1	TRBJ2-1	CASSAYAGTSNEQFF	TGCGCCAGCAGCGCATACGCCGGGACTAGCAATGAGCAGTTCTTC
NA	NA	TRBV30	TRBJ1-6	CAWSKPPGVGNSPLHF	TGTGCCTGGAGTAAACCCCCGGGGGTCGGTAATTCACCCCTCCACTTT
NA	NA	TRBV18	TRBJ2-1	CASTAIDEQFF	TGTGCCAGCACAGCCATCGATGAGCAGTTCTTC
TRBD1	NA	TRBV7-7	TRBJ2-1	CASSPTGGINEQFF	TGTGCTAGCAGCCCGACAGGGGGTATCAATGAGCAGTTCTTC
NA	few	TRBV5-4	TRBJ2-7	CASSLDRYSYEQYF	TGTGCCAGCAGCTTGGACAGGTACTCCTACGAGCAGTACTTC
NA	NA	TRBV4-2	TRBJ2-7	CASSQERGTYEQYF	TGTGCCAGCAGCCAAGAAAGGGGCACCTACGAGCAGTACTTC
NA	NA	TRBV7-9	TRBJ1-4	CASSLAGGEEKLFF	TGTGCCAGCAGCTTAGCGGGGGGAGAGGAAAAACTGTTTTTT
TRBD1	NA	TRBV7-3	TRBJ2-5	CASSRDRGDETQYF	TGTGCCAGCAGCCGGGACAGGGGCGATGAGACCCAGTACTTC
NA	few	TRBV14	TRBJ2-5	CASSQDLRETQYF	TGTGCCAGCAGCCAAGATCTCCGGGAGACCCAGTACTTC
NA	NA	TRBV5-8	TRBJ2-3	CASSSGSSTDTQYF	TGTGCCAGCAGTTCGGGGTCTAGCACAGATACGCAGTATTTT
NA	NA	TRBV28	TRBJ2-4	CASSLELAKNIQYF	TGTGCCAGCAGCTTAGAGCTAGCCAAAAACATTCAGTACTTC
NA	NA	TRBV4-2	TRBJ1-1	CASSQGTPNTEAFF	TGTGCCAGCAGCCAGGGGACACCGAACACTGAAGCTTTCTTT
NA	NA	TRBV6-5	TRBJ2-2	CASRRVNTGELFF	TGTGCCAGCCGCAGGGTAAACACCGGGGAGCTGTTTTTT
NA	NA	TRBV6-2/TRBV6-3	TRBJ1-2	CASSLSGKPNYGYTF	TGTGCCAGCAGTTTATCGGGTAAACCTAACTATGGCTACACCTTC
NA	NA	TRBV27	TRBJ1-6	CASSLIQSSYNSPLHF	TGTGCCAGCAGTTTAATACAAAGCTCCTATAATTCACCCCTCCACTTT
NA	NA	TRBV29-1	TRBJ2-1	CSVVLYNEQFF	TGCAGCGTTGTTCTCTACAATGAGCAGTTCTTC
NA	NA	TRBV9	TRBJ2-2	CASSANNAGQFTGELFF	TGTGCCAGCAGCGCAAATAACGCAGGACAATTCACCGGGGAGCTGTTTTTT
NA	NA	TRBV9	TRBJ1-1	CASTQGEGPTDTEAFF	TGTGCCAGCACCCAAGGGGAGGGGCCGACGGACACTGAAGCTTTCTTT